The 12 T cell receptor beta chains listed next were all sequenced from one sample in a study of T cells in Graves' hyperthyroidism and ophthalmopathy. Amplified TCR beta CDR3 regions came from RNA transcripts. The HTBI primer set served for first-round RT-PCR of the TCR CDR3. One entry per CDR3 protein results from TCRdb running MiXCR on the multiplex PCR reads. Altogether 360,000 or so distinct CDR3 sequences are present, 15% to 20% being singletons, with the ten largest covering 3.7%. Sequencing was carried out using blood. These TCRs come from a young woman with Graves' hyperthyroidism.

This clonotype was found many times. V gene TRBV3-1 combines with J gene TRBJ2-6; TRBD2 is a possible D gene (5 bases). The CDR3 extends over 18 amino acids. Germline assignment: CDR1 LGHDT and CDR2 YNNKEL (reference sequence). V lost 0 bases to trimming and J lost 0 bases, with 12 bases between them. The CDR3 is CASSQDHREISGANVLTF. CDR3 sequence (DNA): TGTGCCAGCAGCCAAGATCATCGGGAAATCTCTGGGGCCAACGTCCTGACTTTC. Together with reference TRBV3-1 and TRBJ2-6, the CDR3 gives the full variable domain: DTAVSQTPKYLVTQMGNDKSIKCEQNLGHDTMYWYKQDSKKFLKIMFSYNNKELIINETVPNRFSPKSPDKAHLNLHINSLELGDSAVYFCASSQDHREISGANVLTFGAGSRLTVL.

V usage is TRBV5-1 and J usage is TRBJ1-2; 10 nucleotides line up with TRBD1. This CDR3 contains 16 residues. V lost 4 bases and J lost 2; bases outside the gene matches: 8. Germline assignment: CDR1 SGHRS and CDR2 YFSETQ. CDR3 in amino acids: CASSTDRGNWNYGYTF. The CDR3 DNA reads as TGCGCCAGCAGCACGGACAGGGGGAATTGGAACTATGGCTACACCTTC.

At least ten counts were recorded for this clonotype. The chain couples TRBV20-1 to TRBJ1-5; D call uncertain. The CDR3 is 12 residues long. CDR1 and CDR2 (germline): DFQATT, SNEGSKA (reference sequence). V was cut by 0 bases and J by 4 bases, with 4 bases left in between. The CDR3 sequence: CSARDWNQPQHF. CDR3 sequence (DNA): TGCAGTGCTAGAGATTGGAATCAGCCCCAGCATTTT.

This chain connects TRBV10-3 to TRBJ1-5; no clear D. This CDR3 contains 13 residues. Per germline, CDR1 ENHRY and CDR2 SYGVKD. The ends were cut back, 4 bases at V and 6 bases at J, with 10 bases in the middle. CDR3 in amino acids: CAISAGPSQPQHF. The CDR3 DNA follows: TGTGCCATCAGTGCCGGGCCGAGTCAGCCCCAGCATTTT.

This clonotype was observed many times. The chain recombines TRBV12-3 or TRBV12-4 with TRBJ2-2, with 10 bases that match TRBD1. With 6 bases clipped from V and 3 bases from J, the junction kept 4 bases outside the gene matches. The CDR3 has 15 residues. The CDR3 DNA reads TGTGCCAGCAGGCCCGACAGGGGGCACACCGGGGAGCTGTTTTTT. Translation: CASRPDRGHTGELFF.

This clonotype was recorded at least ten times. The rearrangement joins TRBV7-8 to TRBJ1-5; D might be TRBD1 (6 bases). This CDR3 is built from 14 residues. Trimming stripped 4 bases from V and 6 bases from J, with 13 bases between. CDR1 is SGHVS, CDR2 FQNEAQ, per germline. The CDR3 region has the DNA TGTGCCAGCAGCTGGGGGGCGTCCGGTCAGCCCCAGCATTTT. The encoded protein is CASSWGASGQPQHF. Based on the CDR3 plus reference TRBV7-8 and TRBJ1-5, the full variable domain is GAGVSQSPRYKVAKRGQDVALRCDPISGHVSLFWYQQALGQGPEFLTYFQNEAQLDKSGLPSDRFFAERPEGSVSTLKIQRTQQEDSAVYLCASSWGASGQPQHFGDGTRLSIL.

The gene calls are TRBV12-3 or TRBV12-4 and TRBJ1-1, with TRBD1 as a possible D gene (5 bases). V was cut by 3 bases and J by 8 bases, with 16 bases left in between. This CDR3 is 14 amino acids long. The CDR3 sequence is CASSFPARGSEAFF. The CDR3 DNA follows: TGTGCCAGCAGTTTTCCCGCACGGGGGTCGGAAGCTTTCTTT.

This clonotype was seen at least ten times. V is TRBV13 and J is TRBJ1-1; D call uncertain. This CDR3 comprises 12 residues. V lost 5 bases to trimming and J lost 8 bases, with 12 bases between them. Germline loops: CDR1 PRHDT, CDR2 FYEKMQ (reference sequence). The chain's CDR3 is CASSGLQKEAFF. For the CDR3, the DNA is TGTGCCAGCAGCGGTTTACAGAAAGAAGCTTTCTTT.

This clonotype was observed many times. The genes are TRBV28 and TRBJ2-5; 8 bases are shared with TRBD2. V lost 4 bases to trimming and J lost 6 bases; unmatched junction nucleotides: 13. The CDR3 has 16 amino acids. Germline CDR1 is MDHEN and CDR2 is SYDVKM. In DNA, the CDR3 is TGTGCCAGCAGTTCCTGGACCGGGGGGGCCGAAAAGACCCAGTACTTC. Encoded protein: CASSSWTGGAEKTQYF. Combining the CDR3 with reference TRBV28 and TRBJ2-5 gives the whole variable domain DVKVTQSSRYLVKRTGEKVFLECVQDMDHENMFWYRQDPGLGLRLIYFSYDVKMKEKGDIPEGYSVSREKKERFSLILESASTNQTSMYLCASSSWTGGAEKTQYFGPGTRLLVL.

This clonotype was seen ten or more times. The chain combines TRBV6-1 with TRBJ2-7; D unresolved. The length of the CDR3 is 13 residues. Germline V CDR1 and CDR2: MNHNS, SASEGT. V was trimmed by 6 bases and J by 0 bases, leaving 9 bases between them. The CDR3 protein is CASRIDGSYEQYF. DNA for the CDR3: TGTGCCAGCAGGATAGATGGCTCCTACGAGCAGTACTTC.

The table lists this clonotype with many counts. The CDR3 nucleotides read TGTGCCAGCAGCTCGGACAGTTACACCGGGGAGCTGTTTTTT. It is translated as CASSSDSYTGELFF. The V call is TRBV12-3 or TRBV12-4, the J call TRBJ2-2; D might be TRBD1 (6 bases). The CDR3 length is 14 residues. V was clipped by 6 bases and J by 3 bases, with 11 bases between them.

In its sample, this clonotype was seen many times. The chain carries TRBV12-3 or TRBV12-4 and TRBJ1-2; TRBD1 might be the D (5 bases). Trimming pared 6 bases from V and 4 bases from J, leaving 15 bases between. This CDR3 has 14 amino acids. CDR3 in DNA: TGTGCCAGCAGCCCCTCCGGGGCCGCCTATGGCTACACCTTC. The encoded protein is CASSPSGAAYGYTF.